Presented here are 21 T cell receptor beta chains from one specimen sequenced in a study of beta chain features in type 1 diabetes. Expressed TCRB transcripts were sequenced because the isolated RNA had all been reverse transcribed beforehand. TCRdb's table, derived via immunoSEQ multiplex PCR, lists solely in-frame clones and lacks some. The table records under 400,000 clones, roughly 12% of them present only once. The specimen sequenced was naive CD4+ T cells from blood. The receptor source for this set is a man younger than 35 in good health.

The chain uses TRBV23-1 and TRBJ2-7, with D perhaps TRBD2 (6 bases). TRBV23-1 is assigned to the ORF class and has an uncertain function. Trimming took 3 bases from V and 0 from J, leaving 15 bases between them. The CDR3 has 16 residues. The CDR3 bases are TGCGCCAGCAGTCACCCCGACGGGAGTCCCTCCTACGAGCAGTACTTC. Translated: CASSHPDGSPSYEQYF.

The CDR3 region is CASSRPGQSNSPLHF. As DNA, the CDR3 is TGTGCCAGCTCGCGACCGGGACAGAGTAATTCACCCCTCCACTTT. This sequence joins TRBV18 and TRBJ1-6; 7 nucleotides line up with TRBD1. This CDR3 has 15 amino acids. Germline lookup yields CDR1 KGHSH and CDR2 LQKENI. The ends lost 6 bases at V and 6 bases at J; junction bases unmatched: 8.

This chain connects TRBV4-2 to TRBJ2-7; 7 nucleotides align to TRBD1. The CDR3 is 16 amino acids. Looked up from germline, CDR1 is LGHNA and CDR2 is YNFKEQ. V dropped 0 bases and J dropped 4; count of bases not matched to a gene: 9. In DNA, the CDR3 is TGTGCCAGCAGCCAAGATCTAAGACAGGGTAATTACGAGCAGTACTTC. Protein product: CASSQDLRQGNYEQYF.

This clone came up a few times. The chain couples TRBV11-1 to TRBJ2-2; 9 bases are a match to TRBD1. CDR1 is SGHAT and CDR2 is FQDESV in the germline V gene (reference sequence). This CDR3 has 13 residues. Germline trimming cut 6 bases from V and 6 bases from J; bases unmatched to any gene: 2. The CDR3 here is CASRRQGAGELFF. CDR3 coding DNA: TGTGCCAGCAGAAGACAGGGGGCCGGGGAGCTGTTTTTT. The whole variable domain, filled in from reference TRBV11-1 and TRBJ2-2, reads EAEVAQSPRYKITEKSQAVAFWCDPISGHATLYWYRQILGQGPELLVQFQDESVVDDSQLPKDRFSAERLKGVDSTLKIQPAELGDSAMYLCASRRQGAGELFFGEGSRLTVL.

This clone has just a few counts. CDR3 sequence reads: CASSWSGTANYEQYF. DNA of the CDR3: TGTGCCAGCAGCTGGTCCGGGACAGCGAACTACGAGCAGTACTTC. The rearrangement links TRBV7-9 to TRBJ2-7; 7 bases match TRBD1. Germline-derived CDR1 and CDR2 are SEHNR and FQNEAQ (reference sequence). The CDR3 runs to 15 residues. The trim removed 4 bases at V and 3 bases at J, leaving 9 bases unmatched.

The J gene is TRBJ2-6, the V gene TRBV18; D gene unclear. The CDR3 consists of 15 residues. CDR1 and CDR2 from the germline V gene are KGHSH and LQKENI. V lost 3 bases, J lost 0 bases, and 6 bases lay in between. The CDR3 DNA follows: TGTGCCAGCTCACCTTCCCTCTCTGGGGCCAACGTCCTGACTTTC. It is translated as CASSPSLSGANVLTF.

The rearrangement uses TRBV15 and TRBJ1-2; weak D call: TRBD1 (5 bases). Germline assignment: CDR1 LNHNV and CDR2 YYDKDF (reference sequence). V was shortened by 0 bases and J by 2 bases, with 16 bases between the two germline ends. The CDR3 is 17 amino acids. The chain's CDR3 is CATSREARRGGNYGYTF. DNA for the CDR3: TGTGCCACCAGCAGAGAGGCTAGGCGGGGGGGGAACTATGGCTACACCTTC.

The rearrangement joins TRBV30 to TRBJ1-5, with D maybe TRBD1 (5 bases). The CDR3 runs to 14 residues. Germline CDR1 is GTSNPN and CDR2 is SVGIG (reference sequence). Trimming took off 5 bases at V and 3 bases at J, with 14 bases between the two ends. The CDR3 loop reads CAWGRVYDNQPQHF. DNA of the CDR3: TGTGCCTGGGGCAGGGTGTATGACAATCAGCCCCAGCATTTT.

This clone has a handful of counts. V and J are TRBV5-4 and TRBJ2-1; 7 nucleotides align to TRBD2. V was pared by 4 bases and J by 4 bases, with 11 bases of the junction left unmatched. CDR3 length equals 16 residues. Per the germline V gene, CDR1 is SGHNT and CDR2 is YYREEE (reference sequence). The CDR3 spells CASSQALAGDYNEQFF. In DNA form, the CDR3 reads TGTGCCAGCAGCCAAGCCTTGGCGGGGGATTACAATGAGCAGTTCTTC.

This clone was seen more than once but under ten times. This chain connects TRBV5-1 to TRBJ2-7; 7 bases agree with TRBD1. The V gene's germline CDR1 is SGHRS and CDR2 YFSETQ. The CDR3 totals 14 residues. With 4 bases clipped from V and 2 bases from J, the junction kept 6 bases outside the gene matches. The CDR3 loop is CASSPRQGAYEQYF. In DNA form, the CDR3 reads TGCGCCAGCAGCCCCAGACAGGGTGCCTACGAGCAGTACTTC.

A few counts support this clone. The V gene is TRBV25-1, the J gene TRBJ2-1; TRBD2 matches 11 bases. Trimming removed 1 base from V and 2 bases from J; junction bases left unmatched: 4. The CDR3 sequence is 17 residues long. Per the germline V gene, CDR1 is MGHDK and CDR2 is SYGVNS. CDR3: CASSESGTSGTYNEQFF. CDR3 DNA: TGTGCCAGCAGTGAATCCGGGACTAGCGGTACCTACAATGAGCAGTTCTTC.

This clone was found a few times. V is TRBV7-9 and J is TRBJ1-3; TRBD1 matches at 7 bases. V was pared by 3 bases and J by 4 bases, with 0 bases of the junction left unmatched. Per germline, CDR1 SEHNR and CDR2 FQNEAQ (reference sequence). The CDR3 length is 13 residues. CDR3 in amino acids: CASSLGQGNTIYF. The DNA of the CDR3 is TGTGCCAGCAGCTTGGGACAGGGAAACACCATATATTTT.

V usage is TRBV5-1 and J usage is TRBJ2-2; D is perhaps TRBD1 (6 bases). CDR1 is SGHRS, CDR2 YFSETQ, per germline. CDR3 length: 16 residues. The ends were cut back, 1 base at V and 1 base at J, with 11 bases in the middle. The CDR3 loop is CASSLRGQENTGELFF. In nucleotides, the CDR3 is TGCGCCAGCAGCTTGCGGGGACAAGAGAACACCGGGGAGCTGTTTTTT.

The CDR3 DNA is TGCGCCAGCAGCTTTGGAACTAGCAATTACGAGCAGTACTTC. Its translation is CASSFGTSNYEQYF. The gene calls are TRBV5-1 and TRBJ2-7, with a weak D call TRBD2 (6 bases). The CDR3 spans 14 residues. The V and J ends lost 2 bases and 4 bases respectively, with 13 bases between them. Germline CDR1 reads SGHRS; CDR2 reads YFSETQ. Looking up the rest from reference TRBV5-1 and TRBJ2-7 gives the full variable domain: KAGVTQTPRYLIKTRGQQVTLSCSPISGHRSVSWYQQTPGQGLQFLFEYFSETQRNKGNFPGRFSGRQFSNSRSEMNVSTLELGDSALYLCASSFGTSNYEQYFGPGTRLTVT.

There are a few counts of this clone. CDR3: CASSLTPGASYEQYF. In nucleotides, the CDR3 is TGTGCCAGCAGCTTGACCCCGGGAGCATCCTACGAGCAGTACTTC. The rearrangement uses TRBV5-6 and TRBJ2-7, with D possibly being TRBD2 (6 bases). Germline V gene sequence: CDR1 SGHDT, CDR2 YYEEEE. V dropped 1 base and J dropped 1 base, with 12 bases sitting between them. The CDR3 has 15 amino acids.

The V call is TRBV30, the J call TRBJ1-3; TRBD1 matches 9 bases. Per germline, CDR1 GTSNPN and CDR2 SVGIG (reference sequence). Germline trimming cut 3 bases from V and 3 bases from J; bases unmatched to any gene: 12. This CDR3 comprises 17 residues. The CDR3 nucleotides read TGTGCCTGGAGACGCCGGGACAGGGCGGGCGGTGGAAACACCATATATTTT. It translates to CAWRRRDRAGGGNTIYF.

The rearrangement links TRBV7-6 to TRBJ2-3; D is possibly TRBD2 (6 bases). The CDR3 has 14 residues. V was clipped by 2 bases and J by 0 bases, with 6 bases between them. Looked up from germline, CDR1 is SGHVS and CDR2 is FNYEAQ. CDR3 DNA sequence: TGTGCCAGCAGCTTAAGCGGGAGCACAGATACGCAGTATTTT. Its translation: CASSLSGSTDTQYF.

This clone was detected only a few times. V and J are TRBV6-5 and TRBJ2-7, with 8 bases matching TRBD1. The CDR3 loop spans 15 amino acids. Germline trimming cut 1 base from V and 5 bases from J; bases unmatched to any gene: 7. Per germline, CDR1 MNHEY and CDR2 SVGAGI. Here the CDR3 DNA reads TGTGCCAGCAGTTACTTGAACAGGGGGAACAACGAGCAGTACTTC. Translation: CASSYLNRGNNEQYF.

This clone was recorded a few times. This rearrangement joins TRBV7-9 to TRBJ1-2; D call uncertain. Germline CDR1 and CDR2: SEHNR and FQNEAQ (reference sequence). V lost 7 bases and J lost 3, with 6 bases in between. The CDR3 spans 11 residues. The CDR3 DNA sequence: TGTGCCAGCATAAGCGACTATGGCTACACCTTC. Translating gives CASISDYGYTF.

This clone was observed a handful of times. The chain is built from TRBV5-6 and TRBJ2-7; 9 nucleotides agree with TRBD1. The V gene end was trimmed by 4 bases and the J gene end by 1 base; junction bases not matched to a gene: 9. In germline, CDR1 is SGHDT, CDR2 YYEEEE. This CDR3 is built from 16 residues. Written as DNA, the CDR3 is TGTGCCAGCAGCAGGGTGGACAGGGGAGGTTCCTACGAGCAGTACTTC. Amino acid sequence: CASSRVDRGGSYEQYF.

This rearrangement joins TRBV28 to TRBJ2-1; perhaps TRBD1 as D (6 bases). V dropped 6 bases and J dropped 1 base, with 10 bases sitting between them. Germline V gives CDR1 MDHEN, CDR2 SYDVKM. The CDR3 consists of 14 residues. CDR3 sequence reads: CASRKGVSYNEQFF. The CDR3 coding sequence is TGTGCCAGCAGGAAGGGGGTTTCCTACAATGAGCAGTTCTTC.